This entry lists 19 T cell receptor beta chains sequenced from one sample in a study of brain T cells in children with intractable seizures. TCRdb's table, derived via immunoSEQ multiplex PCR, lists solely in-frame clones and lacks some. The repertoire holds roughly 80,000 clones, around 91% seen once, with 24% in the top ten. The source material was peripheral blood, sampled at surgery. All receptors derive from a girl aged 2-15 years with Rasmussen encephalitis and intractable seizures.

The chain links TRBV7-9 to TRBJ2-1; 14 positions agree with TRBD2. The CDR3 has 16 residues. V lost 6 bases, J lost 7 bases, and 8 bases stayed unmatched. Germline CDR1 reads SEHNR; CDR2 reads FQNEAQ (reference sequence). CDR3 protein: CASSQTGTSGRNEQFF. The CDR3 DNA follows: TGTGCCAGCAGTCAGACCGGGACTAGCGGGAGAAATGAGCAGTTCTTC.

This chain joins TRBV7-2 and TRBJ1-1; D is perhaps TRBD1 (5 bases). CDR3 length: 14 residues. The ends were cut back, 5 bases at V and 6 bases at J, with 16 bases in the middle. Germline CDR1 and CDR2: SGHTA and FQGNSA. The CDR3 nucleotides are TGTGCCAGCAGCCCGGCAGGGTTCAGCGCTGAAGCTTTCTTT. It specifies CASSPAGFSAEAFF.

The chain joins TRBV4-1 to TRBJ2-7; D remains unclear. Germline CDR1 MGHRA, CDR2 YSYEKL. Trimming shortened V by 4 bases and J by 2 bases, and 9 bases separated the two germline ends. This CDR3 has 13 amino acids. The CDR3 region is CASSPSETYEQYF. The CDR3 DNA follows: TGCGCCAGCAGCCCCTCAGAGACCTACGAGCAGTACTTC.

The chain carries TRBV7-3 and TRBJ1-1, with D perhaps matching TRBD1 (5 bases). This CDR3 spans 13 amino acids. The germline V gene has CDR1 SGHTA and CDR2 FQGTGA. The germline V and J ends were trimmed by 1 base and 7 bases, with 10 bases remaining between them. This CDR3 is CASSLRGSDEAFF. The CDR3 nucleotides read TGTGCCAGCAGCTTAAGGGGCTCGGATGAAGCTTTCTTT.

The gene calls are TRBV9 and TRBJ1-3; TRBD1 aligns across 9 bases. Germline CDR1 and CDR2: SGDLS and YYNGEE. Trimming at V came to 0 bases and at J to 3 bases, leaving 7 bases not matched to a gene. CDR3 length: 17 amino acids. The DNA for the CDR3 is TGTGCCAGCAGCGTAGAAGGGACAGGGTGGGGTGGAAACACCATATATTTT. It codes for CASSVEGTGWGGNTIYF.

This clone was recorded many times. V usage is TRBV9 and J usage is TRBJ2-5; TRBD2 matches 9 bases. CDR1 SGDLS and CDR2 YYNGEE come from the germline V gene. V lost 0 bases, J lost 2 bases, and 2 bases stayed unmatched. The CDR3 totals 15 residues. CDR3 in amino acids: CASSVGLAEQETQYF. CDR3 sequence (DNA): TGTGCCAGCAGCGTAGGACTAGCGGAACAAGAGACCCAGTACTTC.

This sequence joins TRBV3-1 (or the pseudogene TRBV3-2) and TRBJ2-5; 12 nucleotides agree with TRBD2. Germline-derived CDR1 and CDR2 are LGHDT and YNNKEL (reference sequence). The V segment lost 2 bases and the J segment 1 base; nucleotides outside the gene matches: 8. CDR3 length: 18 amino acids. The CDR3 region has the DNA TGTGCCAGCAGCCAACCGTTTCTAGCGGGAGGGCGCCAAGAGACCCAGTACTTC. Its protein product is CASSQPFLAGGRQETQYF.

This clone was recorded only once. V usage is TRBV5-1 and J usage is TRBJ2-6; 10 bases are a match to TRBD1. Germline lookup yields CDR1 SGHRS and CDR2 YFSETQ. The CDR3 covers 19 residues. The V segment lost 4 bases and the J segment 1 base; nucleotides outside the gene matches: 11. CDR3 region: CASSQTSGQGRSGANVLTF. The CDR3, as DNA: TGCGCCAGCAGCCAAACCTCGGGACAGGGGAGGTCTGGGGCCAACGTCCTGACTTTC.

The V and J genes are TRBV9 and TRBJ1-4; tentative D call: TRBD1 (6 bases). The CDR3 covers 15 residues. V shed 1 base and J shed 7 bases, with 14 bases lying between them. The V gene's germline CDR1 is SGDLS and CDR2 YYNGEE. In DNA, the CDR3 is TGTGCCAGCAGCGTATTGGAAGGGGGGAGTGAAAAACTGTTTTTT. Translation gives CASSVLEGGSEKLFF. Supplemented by reference TRBV9 and TRBJ1-4, the full variable domain reads DSGVTQTPKHLITATGQRVTLRCSPRSGDLSVYWYQQSLDQGLQFLIQYYNGEERAKGNILERFSAQQFPDLHSELNLSSLELGDSALYFCASSVLEGGSEKLFFGSGTQLSVL.

In this sample, this clone turned up once. The CDR3 region has the DNA TGTGCCAGCAGTTCGGGACAGGGGGCCAGCAATCAGCCCCAGCATTTT. Translated: CASSSGQGASNQPQHF. This sequence joins TRBV6-5 and TRBJ1-5, with 12 bases identical to TRBD1. V shed 4 bases and J 1 base; nucleotides not matched to a gene: 2. Germline V gives CDR1 MNHEY, CDR2 SVGAGI. This CDR3 is 16 amino acids long.

The chain couples TRBV7-6 to TRBJ2-1, with D perhaps TRBD2 (5 bases). V lost 5 bases and J 0 bases, leaving 11 bases between the germline ends. The CDR3 is made up of 15 amino acids. Germline V gene sequence: CDR1 SGHVS, CDR2 FNYEAQ. CDR3 sequence (DNA): TGTGCCAGCAGCCCAACCGGAGGCTCCTACAATGAGCAGTTCTTC. Residues: CASSPTGGSYNEQFF.

The gene calls are TRBV2 and TRBJ1-6; D not certain. The CDR3 totals 14 residues. Trimming pared 5 bases from V and 9 bases from J, leaving 14 bases between. The germline V gene encodes CDR1 SNHLY and CDR2 FYNNEI. The CDR3 DNA follows: TGTGCCAGCAGTCATCAGACTGGCGCTTCACCCCTCCACTTT. This gives the protein CASSHQTGASPLHF.

The rearrangement uses TRBV6-5 and TRBJ2-2; D call uncertain. From germline, CDR1 is MNHEY and CDR2 SVGAGI. The V and J ends lost 4 bases and 4 bases respectively, with 10 bases between them. The CDR3 consists of 14 residues. The CDR3 nucleotides read TGTGCCAGCAGTTTCGCGGTGGTCACCGGGGAGCTGTTTTTT. This codes for CASSFAVVTGELFF.

This clone was counted once. The chain carries TRBV3-1 (or the pseudogene TRBV3-2) and TRBJ2-1; the D gene could be TRBD1 or TRBD2 (5 bases each). This CDR3 has 14 amino acids. Germline values: CDR1 LGHDT, CDR2 YNNKEL (reference sequence). Deletions cut 1 base from V and 10 bases from J, with 14 bases between. The CDR3 loop reads CASSQAGARGEQFF. The CDR3 DNA is TGTGCCAGCAGCCAAGCTGGGGCCCGCGGGGAGCAGTTCTTC.

The rearrangement uses TRBV29-1 and TRBJ1-1, with D tentatively TRBD1 (5 bases). This CDR3 is built from 11 residues. V gave up 3 bases and J gave up 5 bases, with 7 bases separating them. In germline, CDR1 is SQVTM, CDR2 ANQGSEA. The CDR3 loop is CSVEGDTEAFF. Written as DNA, the CDR3 is TGCAGCGTTGAGGGGGATACTGAAGCTTTCTTT. Full variable domain (remainder filled in from reference TRBV29-1 and TRBJ1-1): SAVISQKPSRDICQRGTSLTIQCQVDSQVTMMFWYRQQPGQSLTLIATANQGSEATYESGFVIDKFPISRPNLTFSTLTVSNMSPEDSSIYLCSVEGDTEAFFGQGTRLTVV.

The chain combines TRBV14 with TRBJ1-4; unclear D gene. This CDR3 has 16 residues. The germline gives CDR1 SGHDN, CDR2 FVKESK. The ends were cut back, 4 bases at V and 8 bases at J, with 20 bases in the middle. The CDR3 spells CASSPLGWENREKLFF. CDR3 DNA sequence: TGTGCCAGCAGCCCACTCGGCTGGGAGAATCGGGAAAAACTGTTTTTT.

This clone was found once. V usage is TRBV7-2 and J usage is TRBJ2-4, with a possible D match to TRBD2 (5 bases). The CDR3 is 13 residues long. Germline V gene sequence: CDR1 SGHTA, CDR2 FQGNSA. Trimming took off 5 bases at V and 8 bases at J, with 13 bases between the two ends. CDR3 residues: CASSPWGDDIQYF. The DNA for the CDR3 is TGTGCCAGCAGCCCTTGGGGAGATGACATTCAGTACTTC.

This clone was seen just once. This chain connects TRBV6-5 to TRBJ1-1; no clear D. Germline loops: CDR1 MNHEY, CDR2 SVGAGI. The CDR3 spans 12 residues. The V end lost 2 bases, the J end lost 7 bases, and 8 bases lay between the germline ends. The CDR3, as DNA: TGTGCCAGCAGTTACAGTGGGTTTGAAGCTTTCTTT. Amino acid sequence: CASSYSGFEAFF.

The chain uses TRBV29-1 and TRBJ1-2; TRBD1 matches 9 bases. Germline CDR1 reads SQVTM; CDR2 reads ANQGSEA. The junction had 11 bases not matched to a gene; V was cut back by 6 bases and J by 9 bases. The length of the CDR3 is 13 residues. CDR3 sequence reads: CSVQGRTGVRYTF. CDR3 coding DNA: TGCAGCGTCCAAGGGAGGACAGGGGTTCGCTACACCTTC.